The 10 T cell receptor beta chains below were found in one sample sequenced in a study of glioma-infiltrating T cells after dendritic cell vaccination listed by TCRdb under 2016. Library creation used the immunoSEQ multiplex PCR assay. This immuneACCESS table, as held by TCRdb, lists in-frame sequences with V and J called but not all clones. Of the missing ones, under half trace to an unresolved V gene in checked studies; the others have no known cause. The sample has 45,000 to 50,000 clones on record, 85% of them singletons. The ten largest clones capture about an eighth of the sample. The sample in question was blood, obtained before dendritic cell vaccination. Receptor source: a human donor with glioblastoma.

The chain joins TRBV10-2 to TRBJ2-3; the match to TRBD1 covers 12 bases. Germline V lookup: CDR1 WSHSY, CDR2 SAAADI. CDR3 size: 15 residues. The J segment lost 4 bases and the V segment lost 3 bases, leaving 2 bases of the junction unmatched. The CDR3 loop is CASSEGTGGSDTQYF. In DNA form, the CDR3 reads TGCGCCAGCAGTGAAGGGACAGGGGGCTCAGATACGCAGTATTTT.

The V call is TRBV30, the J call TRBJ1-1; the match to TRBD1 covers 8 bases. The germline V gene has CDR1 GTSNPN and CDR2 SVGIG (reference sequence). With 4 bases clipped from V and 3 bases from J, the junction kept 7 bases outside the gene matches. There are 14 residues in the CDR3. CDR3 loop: CAWIGLQGDTEAFF. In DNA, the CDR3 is TGTGCCTGGATCGGCCTACAGGGGGACACTGAAGCTTTCTTT.

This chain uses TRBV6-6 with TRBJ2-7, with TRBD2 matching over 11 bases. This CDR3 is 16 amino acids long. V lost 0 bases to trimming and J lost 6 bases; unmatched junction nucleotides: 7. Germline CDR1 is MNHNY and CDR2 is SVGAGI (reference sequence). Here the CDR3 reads CASSYSVSGGASEQYF. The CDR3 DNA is TGTGCCAGCAGTTACTCGGTTAGCGGGGGGGCCAGCGAGCAGTACTTC.

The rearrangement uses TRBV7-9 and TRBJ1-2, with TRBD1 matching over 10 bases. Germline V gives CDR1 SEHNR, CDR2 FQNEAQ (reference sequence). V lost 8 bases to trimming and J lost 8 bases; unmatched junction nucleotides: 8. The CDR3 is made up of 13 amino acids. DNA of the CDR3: TGTGCCAGCCCAAGACAGGGGGCGAGAGGCTACACCTTC. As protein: CASPRQGARGYTF.

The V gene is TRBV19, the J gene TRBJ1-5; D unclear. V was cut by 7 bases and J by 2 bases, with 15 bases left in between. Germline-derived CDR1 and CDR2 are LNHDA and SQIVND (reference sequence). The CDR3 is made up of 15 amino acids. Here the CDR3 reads CASTPSRVGNQPQHF. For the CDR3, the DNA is TGTGCCAGTACCCCATCTCGGGTAGGCAATCAGCCCCAGCATTTT.

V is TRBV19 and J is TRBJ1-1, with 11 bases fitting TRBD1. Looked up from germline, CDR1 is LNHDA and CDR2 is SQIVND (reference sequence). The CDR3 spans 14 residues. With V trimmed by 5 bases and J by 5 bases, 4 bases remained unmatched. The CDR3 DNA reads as TGTGCCAGTAGTGTGGGACAGGGGGTTACTGAAGCTTTCTTT. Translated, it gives CASSVGQGVTEAFF.

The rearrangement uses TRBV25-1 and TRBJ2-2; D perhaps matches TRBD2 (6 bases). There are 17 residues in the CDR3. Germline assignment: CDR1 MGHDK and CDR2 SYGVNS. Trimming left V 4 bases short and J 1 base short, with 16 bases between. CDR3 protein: CASSGDSGTGNTGELFF. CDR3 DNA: TGTGCCAGCAGTGGGGACTCCGGGACGGGGAACACCGGGGAGCTGTTTTTT.

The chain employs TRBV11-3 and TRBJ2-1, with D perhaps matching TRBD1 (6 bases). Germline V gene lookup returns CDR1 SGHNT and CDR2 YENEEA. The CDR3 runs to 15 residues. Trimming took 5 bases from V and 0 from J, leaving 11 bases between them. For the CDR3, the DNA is TGTGCCAGCAGCATTCAGGGGAGCTCCTACAATGAGCAGTTCTTC. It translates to CASSIQGSSYNEQFF.

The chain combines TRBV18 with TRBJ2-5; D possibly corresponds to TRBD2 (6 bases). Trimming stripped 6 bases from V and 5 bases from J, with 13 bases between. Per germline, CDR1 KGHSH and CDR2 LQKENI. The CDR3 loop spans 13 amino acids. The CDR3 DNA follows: TGTGCCAGCTCCCTCAGTGGGGGGGAGACCCAGTACTTC. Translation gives CASSLSGGETQYF.

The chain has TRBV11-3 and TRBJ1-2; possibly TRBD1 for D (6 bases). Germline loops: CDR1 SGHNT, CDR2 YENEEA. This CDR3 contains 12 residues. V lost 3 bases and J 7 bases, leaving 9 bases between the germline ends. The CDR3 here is CASSFARGGYTF. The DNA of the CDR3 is TGTGCCAGCAGCTTCGCCAGGGGTGGCTACACCTTC.